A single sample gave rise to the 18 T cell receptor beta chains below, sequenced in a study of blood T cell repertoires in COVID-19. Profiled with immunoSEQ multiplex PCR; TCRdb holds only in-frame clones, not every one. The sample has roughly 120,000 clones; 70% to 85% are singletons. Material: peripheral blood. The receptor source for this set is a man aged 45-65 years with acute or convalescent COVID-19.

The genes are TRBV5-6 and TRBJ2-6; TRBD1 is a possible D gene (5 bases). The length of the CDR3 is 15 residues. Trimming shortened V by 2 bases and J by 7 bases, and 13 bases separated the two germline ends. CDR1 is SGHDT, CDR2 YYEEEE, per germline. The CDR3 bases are TGTGCCAGCAGCTTCCCCAGGGTGGAAGCCAACGTCCTGACTTTC. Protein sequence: CASSFPRVEANVLTF.

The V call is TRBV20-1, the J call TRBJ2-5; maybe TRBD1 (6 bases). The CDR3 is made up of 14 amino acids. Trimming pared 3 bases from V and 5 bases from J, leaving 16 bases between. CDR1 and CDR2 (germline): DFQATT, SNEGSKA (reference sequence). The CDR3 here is CSASGRGRGETQYF. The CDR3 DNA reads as TGCAGTGCTAGTGGCAGGGGAAGGGGCGAGACCCAGTACTTC.

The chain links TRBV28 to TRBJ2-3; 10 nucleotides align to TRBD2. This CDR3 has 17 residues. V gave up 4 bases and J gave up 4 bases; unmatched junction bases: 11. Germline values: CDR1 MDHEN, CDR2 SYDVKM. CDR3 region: CASSSTSSGSFSDTQYF. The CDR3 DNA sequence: TGTGCCAGCAGTTCCACATCTAGCGGGAGTTTCTCAGATACGCAGTATTTT.

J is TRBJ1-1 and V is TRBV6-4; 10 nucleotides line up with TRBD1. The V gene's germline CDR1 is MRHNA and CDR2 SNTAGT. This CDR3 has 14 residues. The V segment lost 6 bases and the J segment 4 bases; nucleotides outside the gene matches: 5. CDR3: CASRERQGATEAFF. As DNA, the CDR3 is TGTGCCAGCAGGGAACGACAGGGGGCCACTGAAGCTTTCTTT.

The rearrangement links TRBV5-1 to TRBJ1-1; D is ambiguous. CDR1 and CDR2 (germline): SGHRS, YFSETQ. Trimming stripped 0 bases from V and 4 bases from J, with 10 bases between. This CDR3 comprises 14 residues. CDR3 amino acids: CASSLEARGTEAFF. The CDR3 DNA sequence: TGCGCCAGCAGCTTGGAGGCCCGAGGCACTGAAGCTTTCTTT. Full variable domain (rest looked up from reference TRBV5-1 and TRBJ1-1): KAGVTQTPRYLIKTRGQQVTLSCSPISGHRSVSWYQQTPGQGLQFLFEYFSETQRNKGNFPGRFSGRQFSNSRSEMNVSTLELGDSALYLCASSLEARGTEAFFGQGTRLTVV.

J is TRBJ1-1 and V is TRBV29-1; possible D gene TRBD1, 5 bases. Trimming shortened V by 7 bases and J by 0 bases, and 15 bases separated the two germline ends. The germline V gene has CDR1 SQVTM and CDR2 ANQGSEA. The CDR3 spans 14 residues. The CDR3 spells CSARTRMMNTEAFF. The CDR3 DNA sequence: TGCAGCGCGAGGACACGAATGATGAACACTGAAGCTTTCTTT.

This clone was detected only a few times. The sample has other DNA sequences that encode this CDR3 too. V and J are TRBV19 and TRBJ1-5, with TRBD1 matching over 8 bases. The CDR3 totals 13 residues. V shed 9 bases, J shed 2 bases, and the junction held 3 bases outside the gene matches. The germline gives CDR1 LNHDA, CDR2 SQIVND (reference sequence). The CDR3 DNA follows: TGTGCCAGCCGGGGACAGGGCAATCAGCCCCAGCATTTT. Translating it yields CASRGQGNQPQHF.

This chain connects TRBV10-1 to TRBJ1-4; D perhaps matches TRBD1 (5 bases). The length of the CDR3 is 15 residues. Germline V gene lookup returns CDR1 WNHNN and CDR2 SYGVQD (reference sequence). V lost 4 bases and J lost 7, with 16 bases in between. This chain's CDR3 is CASSVKQGWVEKLFF. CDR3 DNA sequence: TGCGCCAGCAGTGTGAAGCAGGGTTGGGTTGAAAAACTGTTTTTT.

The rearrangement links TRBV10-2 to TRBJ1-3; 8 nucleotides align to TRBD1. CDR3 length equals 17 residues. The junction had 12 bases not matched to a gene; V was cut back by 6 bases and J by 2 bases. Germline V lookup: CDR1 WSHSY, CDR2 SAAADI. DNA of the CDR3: TGCGCCAGCAGATTAAATCAGGGGGCAGAAGCTGGAAACACCATATATTTT. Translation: CASRLNQGAEAGNTIYF.

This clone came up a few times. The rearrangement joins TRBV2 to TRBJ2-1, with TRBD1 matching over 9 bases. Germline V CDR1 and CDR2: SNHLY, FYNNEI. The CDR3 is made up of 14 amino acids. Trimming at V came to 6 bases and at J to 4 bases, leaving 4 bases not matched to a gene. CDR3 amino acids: CASRTGGSYNEQFF. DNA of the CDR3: TGTGCCAGCAGAACAGGGGGCTCTTACAATGAGCAGTTCTTC. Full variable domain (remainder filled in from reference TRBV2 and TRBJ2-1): EPEVTQTPSHQVTQMGQEVILRCVPISNHLYFYWYRQILGQKVEFLVSFYNNEISEKSEIFDDQFSVERPDGSNFTLKIRSTKLEDSAMYFCASRTGGSYNEQFFGPGTRLTVL.

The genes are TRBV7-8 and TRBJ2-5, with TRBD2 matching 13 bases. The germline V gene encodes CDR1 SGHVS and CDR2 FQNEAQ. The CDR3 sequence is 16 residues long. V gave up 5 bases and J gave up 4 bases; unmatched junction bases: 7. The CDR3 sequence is CASSPTSGRATETQYF. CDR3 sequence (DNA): TGTGCCAGCAGCCCAACTAGCGGGAGGGCCACAGAGACCCAGTACTTC.

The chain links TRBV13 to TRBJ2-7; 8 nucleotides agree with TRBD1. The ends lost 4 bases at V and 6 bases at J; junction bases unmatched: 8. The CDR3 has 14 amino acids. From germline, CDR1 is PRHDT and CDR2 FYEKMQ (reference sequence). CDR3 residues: CASSSGTGDFEQYF. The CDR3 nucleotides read TGTGCCAGCAGCTCCGGGACAGGCGATTTCGAGCAGTACTTC.

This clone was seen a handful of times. The CDR3 loop is CASSQVGPWGAGELFF. The CDR3, as DNA: TGCGCCAGCAGCCAAGTAGGCCCCTGGGGGGCCGGGGAGCTGTTTTTT. The rearrangement uses TRBV4-1 and TRBJ2-2; possibly TRBD2 for D (6 bases). The CDR3 covers 16 residues. Germline lookup yields CDR1 MGHRA and CDR2 YSYEKL. V lost 1 base and J 6 bases, leaving 15 bases between the germline ends.

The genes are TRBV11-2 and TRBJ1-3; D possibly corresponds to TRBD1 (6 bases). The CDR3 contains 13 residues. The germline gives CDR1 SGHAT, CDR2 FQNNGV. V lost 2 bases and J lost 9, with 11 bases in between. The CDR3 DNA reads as TGTGCCAGCAGCTTACGGGACACATCCACCATATATTTT. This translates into CASSLRDTSTIYF.

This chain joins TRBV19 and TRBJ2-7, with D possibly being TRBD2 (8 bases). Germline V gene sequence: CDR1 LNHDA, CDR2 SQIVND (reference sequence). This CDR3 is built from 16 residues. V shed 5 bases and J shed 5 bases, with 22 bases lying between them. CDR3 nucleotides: TGTGCCAGTAGTCAAGCCGGGGGGGACAGTCCCCACGAGCAGTACTTC. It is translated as CASSQAGGDSPHEQYF.

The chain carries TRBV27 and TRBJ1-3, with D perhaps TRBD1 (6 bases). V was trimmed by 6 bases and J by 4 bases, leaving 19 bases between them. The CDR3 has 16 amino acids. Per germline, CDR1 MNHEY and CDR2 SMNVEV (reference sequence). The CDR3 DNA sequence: TGTGCCAGCAGCCCGATCCGGGACACTAAAGGAAACACCATATATTTT. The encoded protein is CASSPIRDTKGNTIYF.

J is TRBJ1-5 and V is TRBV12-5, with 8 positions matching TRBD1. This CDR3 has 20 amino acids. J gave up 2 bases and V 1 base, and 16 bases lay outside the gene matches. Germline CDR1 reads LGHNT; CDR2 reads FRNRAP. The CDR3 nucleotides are TGTGCTAGTGGTTTGGCAAGAGGGACAGGCCCTTTGGCTGGCAATCAGCCCCAGCATTTT. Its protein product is CASGLARGTGPLAGNQPQHF.

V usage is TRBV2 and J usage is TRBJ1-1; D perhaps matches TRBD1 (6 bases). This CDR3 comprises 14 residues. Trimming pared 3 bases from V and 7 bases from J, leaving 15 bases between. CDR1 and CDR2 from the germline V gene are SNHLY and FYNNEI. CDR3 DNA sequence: TGTGCCAGCAGTGAGGTACAGGGTCTTGTTGAAGCTTTCTTT. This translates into CASSEVQGLVEAFF.